These T cell receptor beta chains were read from a single sample in a study of CD8 T cells in Susac syndrome. TCRdb re-called the immunoSEQ multiplex PCR reads with MiXCR, one entry per CDR3 protein. The sample holds under 200,000 distinct CDR3 sequences, over 75% seen once. The sequencing input was CD4+ T cells from PBMCs. All receptors come from a human donor with Susac syndrome. The CDR3 runs from the conserved cysteine through the conserved F or W. Each record gives: CDR3 DNA, CDR3 protein, D gene, clone size, V gene, J gene. D genes are given only for firm matches. The size of a clone is reported for some rows only, either as once, few or many, or as a class for expanded clones.

TGCAGTGCTGGGGAGGGCGTGTCAGGGGGCCCTCAGCCCCAGCATTTT,CSAGEGVSGGPQPQHF,TRBD1,.,TRBV20-1,TRBJ1-5
TGTGCCAGCAGACCAAACAGGGAGAACACTGAAGCTTTCTTT,CASRPNRENTEAFF,.,.,TRBV6-5,TRBJ1-1
TGTGCCAGCAGTGACACGGGAAATTCACCCCTCCACTTT,CASSDTGNSPLHF,.,few,TRBV6-1,TRBJ1-6
TGTGCCAGCAGTCTACTCCAGGGGGCCTATGACGAGCAGTACTTC,CASSLLQGAYDEQYF,TRBD1,.,TRBV28,TRBJ2-7
TGCGCCAGCAGTCAAAGTTTGAACAATCAGCCCCAGCATTTT,CASSQSLNNQPQHF,.,.,TRBV4-1,TRBJ1-5
TGCGCCAGCAGCTCGACAGGCCCCCTAAGGAACAAAGAGCAGTACTTC,CASSSTGPLRNKEQYF,.,.,TRBV5-1,TRBJ2-7
TGCACCAGCAGCCAAGATAGGTACGGAGTGATCCTCAATGAGCAGTTCTTC,CTSSQDRYGVILNEQFF,.,.,TRBV1,TRBJ2-1
TGTGCCAGCAGTGGACTAACGTACTACGAGCAGTACTTC,CASSGLTYYEQYF,.,.,TRBV12-3/TRBV12-4,TRBJ2-7
TGTGCCAGCAGCCTGGGACTCTTTGCAGATACGCAGTATTTT,CASSLGLFADTQYF,.,.,TRBV14,TRBJ2-3
TGTGCCACATTAAAGACACCCACTCGCTCTAACTATGGCTACACCTTC,CATLKTPTRSNYGYTF,.,.,TRBV6-5,TRBJ1-2
TGTGCCATCAGTGAGAAGAGACAGGGGATCTATGGCTACACCTTC,CAISEKRQGIYGYTF,TRBD1,.,TRBV10-3,TRBJ1-2
TGCAGTGCTTTGCAGGGATACAATGAAAAACTGTTTTTT,CSALQGYNEKLFF,.,.,TRBV20-1,TRBJ1-4
TGTGCCAGCAGGACTTCGGGAGTGCGGATGGCTGGCACAGATACGCAGTATTTT,CASRTSGVRMAGTDTQYF,.,.,TRBV6-1,TRBJ2-3
TGTGCCAGCAGTTCGGTCCCGGGACAGGACAACTATGGCTACACCTTC,CASSSVPGQDNYGYTF,TRBD1,.,TRBV6-5,TRBJ1-2
TGTGCCAGCAGCTTACTAGCGGGGGGGCGAGAGACCCAGTACTTC,CASSLLAGGRETQYF,TRBD2,few,TRBV5-6,TRBJ2-5
TGCGCCAGCTCCGGGCCCCCAGGCTATGGCTACACCTTC,CASSGPPGYGYTF,.,.,TRBV10-2,TRBJ1-2
TGTGCCAGCAGCTTTAGGAACGGGGGGGCCGAAAATGAGCAGTTCTTC,CASSFRNGGAENEQFF,TRBD2,.,TRBV7-3,TRBJ2-1
TGTGCCAGCTTAGCGGGGACACTGAGCACAGATACGCAGTATTTT,CASLAGTLSTDTQYF,TRBD2,once,TRBV6-1,TRBJ2-3
TGTGCCAGCAGTTACTCCCCGGATTTGGAGACCCAGTACTTC,CASSYSPDLETQYF,.,once,TRBV6-6,TRBJ2-5
TGCAGTGCTAGCGAAGGCAGGGGATTCTCACAGCCCCAGCATTTT,CSASEGRGFSQPQHF,.,.,TRBV20-1,TRBJ1-5